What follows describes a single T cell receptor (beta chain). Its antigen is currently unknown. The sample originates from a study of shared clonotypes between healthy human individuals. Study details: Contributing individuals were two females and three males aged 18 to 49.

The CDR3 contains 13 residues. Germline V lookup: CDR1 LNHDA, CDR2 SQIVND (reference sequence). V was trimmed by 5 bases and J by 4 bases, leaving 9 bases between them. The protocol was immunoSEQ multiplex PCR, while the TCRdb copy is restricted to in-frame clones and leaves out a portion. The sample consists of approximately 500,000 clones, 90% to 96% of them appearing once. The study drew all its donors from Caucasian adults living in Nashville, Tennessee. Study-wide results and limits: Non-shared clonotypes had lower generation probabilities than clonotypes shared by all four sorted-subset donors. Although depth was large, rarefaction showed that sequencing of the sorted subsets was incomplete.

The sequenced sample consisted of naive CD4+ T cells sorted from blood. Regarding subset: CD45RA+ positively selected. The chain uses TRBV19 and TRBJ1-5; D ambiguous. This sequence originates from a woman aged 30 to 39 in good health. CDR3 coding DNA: TGTGCCAGTAGTCCTATGATTAATCAGCCCCAGCATTTT. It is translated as CASSPMINQPQHF.